This T cell receptor beta chain was recorded in a study of cytomegalovirus exposure and HLA in healthy donors. The germline V and J ends were trimmed by 5 bases and 8 bases, with 15 bases remaining between them. The CDR3 is made up of 13 amino acids. CDR1 is MNHEY and CDR2 is SMNVEV in the germline V gene (reference sequence). A remark on this clone: The antigen is undetermined.

Study results and caveats: CMV antigen specificity was confirmed in vitro for a few CMV-associated chains.

From the roughly 110-subject validation cohort, which was separate from the approximately 670-subject first cohort, the donors were drawn. Libraries were prepared by immunoSEQ multiplex PCR; TCRdb keeps only in-frame clonotypes and omits some of them. The sample carries roughly 150,000 clones, roughly nine tenths recorded once. The sample comprised PBMCs. The rearrangement joins TRBV27 to TRBJ1-2; D may be TRBD1 (6 bases). The clonotype was recovered from a woman in her thirties in good health and CMV-seronegative. CDR3 protein: CASSPDTGRGYTF. In DNA, the CDR3 is TGTGCCAGCAGTCCCGATACAGGGAGAGGCTACACCTTC.